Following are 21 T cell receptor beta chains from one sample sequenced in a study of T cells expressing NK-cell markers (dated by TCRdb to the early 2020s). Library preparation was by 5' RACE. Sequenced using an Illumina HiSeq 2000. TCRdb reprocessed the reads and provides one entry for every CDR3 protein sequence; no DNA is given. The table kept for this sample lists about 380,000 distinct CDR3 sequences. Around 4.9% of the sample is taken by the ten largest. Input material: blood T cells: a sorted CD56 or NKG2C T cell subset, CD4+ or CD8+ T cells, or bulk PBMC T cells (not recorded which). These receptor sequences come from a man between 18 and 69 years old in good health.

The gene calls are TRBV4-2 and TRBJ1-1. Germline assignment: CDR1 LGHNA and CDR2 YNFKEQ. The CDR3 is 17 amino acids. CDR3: CASSPRSGTSGYTEAFF.

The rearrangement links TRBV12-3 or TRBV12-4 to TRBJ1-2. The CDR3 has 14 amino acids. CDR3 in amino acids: CASTQNPANYGYTF.

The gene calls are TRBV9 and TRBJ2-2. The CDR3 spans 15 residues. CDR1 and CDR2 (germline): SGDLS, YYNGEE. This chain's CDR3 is CASSPQAQNTGELFF. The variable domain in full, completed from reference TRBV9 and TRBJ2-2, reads DSGVTQTPKHLITATGQRVTLRCSPRSGDLSVYWYQQSLDQGLQFLIQYYNGEERAKGNILERFSAQQFPDLHSELNLSSLELGDSALYFCASSPQAQNTGELFFGEGSRLTVL.

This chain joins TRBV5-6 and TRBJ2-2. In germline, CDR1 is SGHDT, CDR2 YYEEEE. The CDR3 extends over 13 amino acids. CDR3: CASSFVNTGELFF. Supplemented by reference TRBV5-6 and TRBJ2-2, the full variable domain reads DAGVTQSPTHLIKTRGQQVTLRCSPKSGHDTVSWYQQALGQGPQFIFQYYEEEERQRGNFPDRFSGHQFPNYSSELNVNALLLGDSALYLCASSFVNTGELFFGEGSRLTVL.

The CDR3 loop reads CASSLSLSPGQEKLFF. The chain combines TRBV12-3 or TRBV12-4 with TRBJ1-4; TCRdb returns TRBD1, unconfirmable since there is no DNA. The CDR3 covers 16 residues.

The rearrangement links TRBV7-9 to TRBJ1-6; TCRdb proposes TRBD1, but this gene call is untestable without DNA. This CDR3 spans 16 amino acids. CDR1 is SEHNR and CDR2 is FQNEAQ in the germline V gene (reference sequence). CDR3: CASRRGGQSYNSPLHF.

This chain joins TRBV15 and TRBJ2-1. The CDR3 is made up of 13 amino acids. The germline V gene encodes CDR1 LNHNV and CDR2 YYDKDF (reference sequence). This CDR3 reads CATSRVQYNEQFF.

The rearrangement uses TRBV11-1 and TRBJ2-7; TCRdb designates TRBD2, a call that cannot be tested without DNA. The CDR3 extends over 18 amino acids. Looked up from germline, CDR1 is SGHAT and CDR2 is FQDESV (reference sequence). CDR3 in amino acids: CASSLKGLAGAYFHEQYF.

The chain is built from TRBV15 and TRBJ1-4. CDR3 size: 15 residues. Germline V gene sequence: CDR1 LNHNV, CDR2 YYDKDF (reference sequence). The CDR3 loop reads CATSRDRQGGEKLFF.

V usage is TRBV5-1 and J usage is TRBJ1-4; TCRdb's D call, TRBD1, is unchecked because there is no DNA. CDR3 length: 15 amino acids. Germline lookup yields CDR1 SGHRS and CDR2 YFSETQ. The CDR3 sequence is CASRLVSGPNEKLFF.

CDR3 sequence reads: CASSLDGTRDTDTQYF. This chain uses TRBV11-3 with TRBJ2-3; the D call from TCRdb, TRBD2, cannot be confirmed without DNA. The CDR3 has 16 residues. Germline V gives CDR1 SGHNT, CDR2 YENEEA. The whole variable domain, filled in from reference TRBV11-3 and TRBJ2-3, reads EAGVVQSPRYKIIEKKQPVAFWCNPISGHNTLYWYLQNLGQGPELLIRYENEEAVDDSQLPKDRFSAERLKGVDSTLKIQPAELGDSAVYLCASSLDGTRDTDTQYFGPGTRLTVL.

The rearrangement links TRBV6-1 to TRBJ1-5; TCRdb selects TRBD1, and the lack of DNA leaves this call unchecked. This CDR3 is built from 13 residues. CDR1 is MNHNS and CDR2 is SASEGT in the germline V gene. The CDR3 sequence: CATRDSHNQPQHF.

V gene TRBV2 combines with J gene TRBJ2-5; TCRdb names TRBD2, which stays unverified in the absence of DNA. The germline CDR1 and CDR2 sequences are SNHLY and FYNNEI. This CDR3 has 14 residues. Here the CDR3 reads CASSAAGWKETQYF. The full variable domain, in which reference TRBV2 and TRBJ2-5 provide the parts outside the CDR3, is EPEVTQTPSHQVTQMGQEVILRCVPISNHLYFYWYRQILGQKVEFLVSFYNNEISEKSEIFDDQFSVERPDGSNFTLKIRSTKLEDSAMYFCASSAAGWKETQYFGPGTRLLVL.

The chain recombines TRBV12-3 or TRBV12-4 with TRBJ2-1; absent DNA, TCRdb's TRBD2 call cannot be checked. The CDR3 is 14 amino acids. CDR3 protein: CASGTRGFYNEQFF.

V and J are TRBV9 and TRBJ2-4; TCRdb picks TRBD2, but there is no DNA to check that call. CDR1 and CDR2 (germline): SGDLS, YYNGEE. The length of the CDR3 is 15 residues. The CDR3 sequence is CASSVGGGATNIQYF. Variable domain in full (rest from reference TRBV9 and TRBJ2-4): DSGVTQTPKHLITATGQRVTLRCSPRSGDLSVYWYQQSLDQGLQFLIQYYNGEERAKGNILERFSAQQFPDLHSELNLSSLELGDSALYFCASSVGGGATNIQYFGAGTRLSVL.

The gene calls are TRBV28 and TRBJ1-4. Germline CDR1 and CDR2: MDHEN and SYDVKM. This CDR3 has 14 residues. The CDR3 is CASSLFRANEKLFF.

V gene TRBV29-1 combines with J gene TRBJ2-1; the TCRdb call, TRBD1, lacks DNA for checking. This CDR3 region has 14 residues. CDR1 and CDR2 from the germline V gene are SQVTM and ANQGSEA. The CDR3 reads CSVEPGTGVYEQFF.

The CDR3 protein is CASSTTWSSYEQYF. The chain joins TRBV18 to TRBJ2-7. CDR3 size: 14 residues. Germline CDR1 KGHSH, CDR2 LQKENI.

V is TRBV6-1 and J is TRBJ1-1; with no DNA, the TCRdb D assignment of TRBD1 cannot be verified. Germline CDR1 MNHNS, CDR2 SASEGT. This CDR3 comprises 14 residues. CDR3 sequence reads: CAGTALQGATEAFF.

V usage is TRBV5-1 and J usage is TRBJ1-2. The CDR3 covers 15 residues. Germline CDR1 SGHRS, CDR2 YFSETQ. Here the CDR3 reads CASSPNRGSGYGYTF.

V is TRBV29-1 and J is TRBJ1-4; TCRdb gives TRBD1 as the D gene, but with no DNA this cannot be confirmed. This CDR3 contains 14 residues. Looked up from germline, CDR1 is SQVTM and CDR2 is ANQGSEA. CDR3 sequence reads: CSVAPGGTNEKLFF.